This TCR beta chain was recorded in a study of OX40 agonist ivuxolimab in advanced cancers. Looking at the study overall: Patients were dosed with the agonistic anti-OX40 (CD134) antibody ivuxolimab. Those treated in dose escalation had hepatocellular carcinoma, melanoma, renal cell cancer or head and neck cancer.

Concerning this clone itself: Its antigen remains unidentified.

The repertoire was sequenced with immunoSEQ multiplex PCR; TCRdb's copy has only in-frame clones and lacks some. Of fewer than 30,000 clones detected, around 90% appear once; the ten largest clones hold 9.5% to 10%. This CDR3 has 14 residues. V gave up 5 bases and J gave up 1 base, with 11 bases separating them. Germline-derived CDR1 and CDR2 are PRHDT and FYEKMQ (reference sequence). Patients with autoimmune history or systemic immunosuppression were excluded. General study points: At 0.1 to 3.0 mg/kg, clonal expansion of CD4+ and CD8+ blood T cells had occurred by week 6.

The chain uses TRBV13 and TRBJ1-2; D unresolved. The sample here was CD4+ or CD8+ T cells sorted from blood, taken in a trial of the OX40 agonist ivuxolimab. The TCR originated in an adult with an advanced solid tumor such as melanoma, head and neck, liver or kidney cancer. The CDR3 DNA reads as TGTGCCAGCAGCGGTCCGGACCTTAACTATGGCTACACCTTC. This codes for CASSGPDLNYGYTF.